Sequencing of this T cell receptor beta chain was carried out in a study of a mutant IDH1 vaccine in newly diagnosed glioma. At the level of the study: Patients got radiotherapy, temozolomide, or both beforehand, and most got both.

Profiled with immunoSEQ multiplex PCR; TCRdb holds only in-frame clones, not every one. The table lists tens of thousands of clones, 90% to 95% of them singletons. Concerning this clone: The antigen is unknown.

The germline gives CDR1 SGHDT, CDR2 YYEEEE. The CDR3 has 19 amino acids. V was pared by 0 bases and J by 6 bases, with 27 bases between. As to time point: week 5, during vaccination. Vaccinated patients received 300 ug of mutant IDH1 20-mer peptide per dose, with topical imiquimod. Every donor had a new WHO grade 3 or 4 astrocytoma that was IDH1-mutant, with loss of nuclear ATRX. V gene TRBV5-6 combines with J gene TRBJ2-5; D is possibly TRBD1 (6 bases). The source is a woman in her 50s with glioma. Specimen: PBMCs, collected from a glioma patient whose treatment included an IDH1 peptide vaccine. In nucleotides, the CDR3 is TGTGCCAGCAGCTTGGAGGGCGTTTTAGAGGGGGTCGAGGCGAAGACCCAGTACTTC. Protein: CASSLEGVLEGVEAKTQYF.